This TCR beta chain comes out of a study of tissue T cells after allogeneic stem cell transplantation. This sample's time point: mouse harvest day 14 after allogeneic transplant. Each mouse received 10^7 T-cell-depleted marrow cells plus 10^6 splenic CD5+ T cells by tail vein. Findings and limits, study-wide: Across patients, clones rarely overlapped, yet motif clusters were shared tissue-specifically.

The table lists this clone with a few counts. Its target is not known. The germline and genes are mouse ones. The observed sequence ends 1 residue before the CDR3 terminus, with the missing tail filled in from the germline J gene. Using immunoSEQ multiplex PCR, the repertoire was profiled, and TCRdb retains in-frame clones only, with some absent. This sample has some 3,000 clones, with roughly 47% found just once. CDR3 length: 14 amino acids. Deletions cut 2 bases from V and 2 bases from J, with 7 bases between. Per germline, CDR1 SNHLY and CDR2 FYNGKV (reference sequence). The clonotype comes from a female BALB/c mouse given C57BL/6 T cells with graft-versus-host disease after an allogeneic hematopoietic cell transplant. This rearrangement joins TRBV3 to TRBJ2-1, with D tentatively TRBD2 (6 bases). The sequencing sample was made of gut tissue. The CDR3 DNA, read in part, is TGTGCCAGCAGCTTACGGGGGGACTATGCTGAGCAGTTC. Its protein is CASSLRGDYAEQF. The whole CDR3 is CASSLRGDYAEQFF.